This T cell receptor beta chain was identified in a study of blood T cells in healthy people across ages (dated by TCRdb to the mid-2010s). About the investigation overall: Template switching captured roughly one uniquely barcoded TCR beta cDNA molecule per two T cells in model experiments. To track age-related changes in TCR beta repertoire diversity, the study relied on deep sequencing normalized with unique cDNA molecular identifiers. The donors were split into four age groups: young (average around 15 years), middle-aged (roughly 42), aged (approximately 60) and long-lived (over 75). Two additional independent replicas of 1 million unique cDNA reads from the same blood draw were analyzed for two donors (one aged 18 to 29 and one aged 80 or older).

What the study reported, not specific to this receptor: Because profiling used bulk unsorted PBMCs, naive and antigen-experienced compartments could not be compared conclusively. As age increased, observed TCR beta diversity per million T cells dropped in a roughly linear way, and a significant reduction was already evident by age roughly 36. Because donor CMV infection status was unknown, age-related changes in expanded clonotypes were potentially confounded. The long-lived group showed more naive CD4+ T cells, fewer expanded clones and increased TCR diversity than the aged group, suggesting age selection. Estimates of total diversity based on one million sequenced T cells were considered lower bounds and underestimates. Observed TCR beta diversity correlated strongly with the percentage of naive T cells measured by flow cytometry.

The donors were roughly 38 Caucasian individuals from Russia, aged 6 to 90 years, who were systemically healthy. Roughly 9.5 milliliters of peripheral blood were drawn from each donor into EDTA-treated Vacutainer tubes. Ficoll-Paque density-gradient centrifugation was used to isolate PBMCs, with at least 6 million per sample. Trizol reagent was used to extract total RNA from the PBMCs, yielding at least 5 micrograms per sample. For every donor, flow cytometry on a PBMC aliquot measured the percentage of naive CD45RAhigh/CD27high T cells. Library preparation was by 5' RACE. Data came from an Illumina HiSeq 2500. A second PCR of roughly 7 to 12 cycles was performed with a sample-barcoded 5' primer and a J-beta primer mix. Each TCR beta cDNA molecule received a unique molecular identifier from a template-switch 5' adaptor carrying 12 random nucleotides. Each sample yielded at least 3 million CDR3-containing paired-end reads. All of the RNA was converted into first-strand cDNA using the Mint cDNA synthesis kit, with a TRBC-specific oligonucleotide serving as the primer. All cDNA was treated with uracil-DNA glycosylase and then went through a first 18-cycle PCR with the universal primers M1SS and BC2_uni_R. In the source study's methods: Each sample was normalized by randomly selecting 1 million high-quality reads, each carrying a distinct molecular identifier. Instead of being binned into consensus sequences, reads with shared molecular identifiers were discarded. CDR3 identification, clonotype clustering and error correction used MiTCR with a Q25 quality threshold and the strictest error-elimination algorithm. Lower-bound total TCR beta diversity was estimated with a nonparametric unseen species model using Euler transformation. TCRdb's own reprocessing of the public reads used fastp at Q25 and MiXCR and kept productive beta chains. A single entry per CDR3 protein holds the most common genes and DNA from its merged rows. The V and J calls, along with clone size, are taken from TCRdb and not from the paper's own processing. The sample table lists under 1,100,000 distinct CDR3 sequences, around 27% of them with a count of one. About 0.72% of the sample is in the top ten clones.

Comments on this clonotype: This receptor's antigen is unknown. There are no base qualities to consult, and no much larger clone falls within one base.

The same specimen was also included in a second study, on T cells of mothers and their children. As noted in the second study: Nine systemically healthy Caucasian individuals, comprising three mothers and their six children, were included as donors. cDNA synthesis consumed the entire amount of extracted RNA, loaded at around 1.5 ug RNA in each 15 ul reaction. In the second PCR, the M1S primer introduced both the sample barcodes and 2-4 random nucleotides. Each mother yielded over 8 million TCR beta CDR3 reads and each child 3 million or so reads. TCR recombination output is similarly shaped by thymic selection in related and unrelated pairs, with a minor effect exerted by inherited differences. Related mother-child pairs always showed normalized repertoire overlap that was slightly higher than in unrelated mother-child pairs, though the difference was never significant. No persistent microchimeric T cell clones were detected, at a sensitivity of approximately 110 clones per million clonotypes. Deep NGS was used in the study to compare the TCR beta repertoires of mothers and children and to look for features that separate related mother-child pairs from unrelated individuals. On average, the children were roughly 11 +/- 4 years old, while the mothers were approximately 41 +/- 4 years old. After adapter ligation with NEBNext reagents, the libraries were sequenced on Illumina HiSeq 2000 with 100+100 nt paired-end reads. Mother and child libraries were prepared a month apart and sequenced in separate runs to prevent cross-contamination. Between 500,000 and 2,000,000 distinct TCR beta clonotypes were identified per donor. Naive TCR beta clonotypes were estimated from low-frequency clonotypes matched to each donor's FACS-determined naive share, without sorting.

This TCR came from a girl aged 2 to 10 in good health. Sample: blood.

The sequenced DNA is TGTGCCAGCAGCTTGGCCGGCCCAGCTTCTAGCGGGGGCACAGATACGCAGTATTTT. The translation is CASSLAGPASSGGTDTQYF. The chain joins TRBV5-4 to TRBJ2-3, with TRBD2 identical over 9 junction bases. After removal of 0 bases from V and 1 base from J, the junction retains 12 bases not matched to a gene. The CDR3 measures 19 amino acids from cysteine to phenylalanine. Only the CDR3 DNA is retained, 57 bases long and in frame from the first base. As encoded in the germline V gene (reference sequence), CDR1 is SGHNT while CDR2 is YYREEE.